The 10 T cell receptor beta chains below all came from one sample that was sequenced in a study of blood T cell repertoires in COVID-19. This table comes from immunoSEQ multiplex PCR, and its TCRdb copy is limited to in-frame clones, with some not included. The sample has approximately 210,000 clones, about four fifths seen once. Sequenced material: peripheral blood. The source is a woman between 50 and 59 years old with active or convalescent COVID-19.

The CDR3 DNA is TGTGCCAGCTCACCACGTACTAGCGGGGGCCGGGAGACCCAGTACTTC. Encoded protein: CASSPRTSGGRETQYF. The chain couples TRBV18 to TRBJ2-5; 11 nucleotides align to TRBD2. Germline values: CDR1 KGHSH, CDR2 LQKENI. With 1 base clipped from V and 5 bases from J, the junction kept 6 bases outside the gene matches. The CDR3 contains 16 residues.

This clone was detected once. The CDR3 reads CASSFGTSGNNEQFF. CDR3 coding DNA: TGTGCCAGCAGTTTCGGGACTAGCGGAAACAATGAGCAGTTCTTC. V usage is TRBV6-1 and J usage is TRBJ2-1; 11 positions agree with TRBD2. The CDR3 length is 15 residues. V dropped 5 bases and J dropped 5; count of bases not matched to a gene: 5. Germline CDR1 MNHNS, CDR2 SASEGT.

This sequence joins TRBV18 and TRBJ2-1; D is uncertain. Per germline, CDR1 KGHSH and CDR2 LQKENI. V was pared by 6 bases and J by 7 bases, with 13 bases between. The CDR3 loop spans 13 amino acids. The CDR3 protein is CASSTGASNEQFF. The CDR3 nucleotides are TGTGCCAGCTCCACCGGAGCTTCTAATGAGCAGTTCTTC.

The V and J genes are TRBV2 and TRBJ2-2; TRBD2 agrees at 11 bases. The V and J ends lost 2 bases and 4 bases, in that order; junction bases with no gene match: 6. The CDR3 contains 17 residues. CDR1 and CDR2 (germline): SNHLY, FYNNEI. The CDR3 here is CASSEFSGGAPTGELFF. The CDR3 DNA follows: TGTGCCAGCAGTGAATTTAGCGGGGGGGCCCCCACCGGGGAGCTGTTTTTT.

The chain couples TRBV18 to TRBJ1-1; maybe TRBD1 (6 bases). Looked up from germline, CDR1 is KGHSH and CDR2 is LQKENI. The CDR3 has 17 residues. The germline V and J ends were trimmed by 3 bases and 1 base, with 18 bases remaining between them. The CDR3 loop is CASSPFLFPRGNTEAFF. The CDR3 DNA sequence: TGTGCCAGCTCACCTTTTTTATTCCCCAGGGGGAACACTGAAGCTTTCTTT.

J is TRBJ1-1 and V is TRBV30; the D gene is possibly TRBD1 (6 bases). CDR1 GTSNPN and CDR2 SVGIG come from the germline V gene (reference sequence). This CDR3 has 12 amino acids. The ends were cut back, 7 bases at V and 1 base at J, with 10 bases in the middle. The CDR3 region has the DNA TGTGCCTTCCGGGACAAGAACACTGAAGCTTTCTTT. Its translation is CAFRDKNTEAFF.

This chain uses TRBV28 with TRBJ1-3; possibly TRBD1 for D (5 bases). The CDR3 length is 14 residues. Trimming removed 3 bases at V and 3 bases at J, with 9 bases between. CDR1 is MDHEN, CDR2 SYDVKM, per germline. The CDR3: CASSFGGLGNTIYF. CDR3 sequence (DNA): TGTGCCAGCAGTTTTGGGGGACTTGGAAACACCATATATTTT.

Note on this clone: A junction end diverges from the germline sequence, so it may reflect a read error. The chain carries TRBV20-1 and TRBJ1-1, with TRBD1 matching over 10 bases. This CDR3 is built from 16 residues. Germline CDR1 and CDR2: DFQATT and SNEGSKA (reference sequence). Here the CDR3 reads CSASGGTGVLYTKAFF. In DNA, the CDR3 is TGCAGTGCTAGTGGGGGGACAGGGGTTTTGTACACTAAAGCTTTCTTT.

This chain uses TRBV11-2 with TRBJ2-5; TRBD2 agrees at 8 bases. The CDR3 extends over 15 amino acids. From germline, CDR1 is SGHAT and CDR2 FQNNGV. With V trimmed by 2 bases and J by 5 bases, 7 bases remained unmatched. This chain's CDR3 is CASSLIDGRVETQYF. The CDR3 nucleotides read TGTGCCAGCAGCTTAATTGACGGGAGGGTGGAGACCCAGTACTTC. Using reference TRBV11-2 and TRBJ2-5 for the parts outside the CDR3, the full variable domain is EAGVAQSPRYKIIEKRQSVAFWCNPISGHATLYWYQQILGQGPKLLIQFQNNGVVDDSQLPKDRFSAERLKGVDSTLKIQPAKLEDSAVYLCASSLIDGRVETQYFGPGTRLLVL.

The CDR3 loop reads CSVPYTRGQRYYGYTF. CDR3 coding DNA: TGCAGCGTTCCTTACACCCGCGGACAGAGATACTATGGCTACACCTTC. J is TRBJ1-2 and V is TRBV29-1; possible D gene TRBD1, 6 bases. The germline gives CDR1 SQVTM, CDR2 ANQGSEA. This CDR3 has 16 residues. The V end was cut by 5 bases, the J end by 3 bases, with 22 bases between.